This T cell receptor beta chain originates from a study of shared clonotypes between healthy human individuals (dated by TCRdb to between 2020 and 2021). General notes on the study: The cohort comprised a couple of women and three men aged 18 to 49 years. The study deeply sequenced blood TCR repertoires of five healthy adults to estimate repertoire size and the extent of clonotype sharing between individuals. Between about 0.85 and 9.5 billion PBMCs per donor were obtained by leukapheresis. Per donor, three plates each were used for CD4 naive and CD4 memory, two for CD8 naive, and one for CD8 memory. Libraries were prepared and TCR repertoires were sequenced by different laboratories using diverse techniques, in order to increase sequencing depth and limit assay-specific biases. Broad study findings and their caveats: Estimated clonotype richness was generally larger for naive than for memory subsets. Incomplete sequencing was indicated by rarefaction of sorted-subset datasets, despite the large sequencing depth. Only blood was sampled, and tissue TCR repertoires likely differ from those in blood. The genetic and exposure-history diversity represented was limited by the small number of donors. Pairwise subsampling indicated that sequencing depth was expected to affect the degree of clonotype sharing among donors. Higher generation probabilities were observed for clonotypes shared by all four sorted-subset donors than for non-shared clonotypes. When a handful of donors were compared, the shared fraction of clonotypes was approximately 5% for naive CD4, around 3.6% for naive CD8, about 2.5% for memory CD4, and 0.3% to 0.5% for memory CD8.

Regarding this clone: Its antigen remains undetermined. No quality values exist for individual bases; no much larger clone is one base distant.

The V end gives up 4 bases and the J end 8 bases, leaving 17 bases in the junction not matched to a gene. Reading from cysteine to phenylalanine, the CDR3 counts 18 amino acids. Just CDR3 DNA is preserved here, 54 bases in frame from base 1. The CDR1 and CDR2 encoded by the germline V gene are MDHEN and SYDVKM. For the CD8 naive samples, CD45RO-negative cells were positively selected for CCR7, yielding a CD45RA+CCR7+ population from which TemRA cells were excluded. Donors were healthy HIV-negative adults with no recently reported acute infections or vaccinations. Every donor was a Caucasian adult living in Nashville, Tennessee, USA. Blood was obtained by leukapheresis, after which PBMCs were separated by Ficoll-Histopaque density gradient centrifugation and cryopreserved in liquid nitrogen vapor phase. Purity and quantity of every magnetically sorted T cell population were checked by analytical flow cytometry. Genomic DNA was isolated from each sorted fraction and quantified by UV absorbance on a Nanodrop 2000c.

TCR CDR3 regions were amplified from genomic DNA by multiplex PCR using the deep immunoSEQ assay. For each cell subset, the extracted genomic DNA was distributed evenly across all wells of several immunoSEQ 96-well plates, and each plate served as one replicate. For sorted subsets, around 200 ng genomic DNA, equal to tens of thousands of T cell genomes, was loaded into each replicate PCR. Purified libraries were quantified with a Qubit 3.0 fluorometer, sized on a Bioanalyzer 2100, and re-quantified with the KAPA Library Quantification kit. Each immunoSEQ 96-well plate was sequenced on its own single-read 150-cycle Illumina NextSeq 550 flow cell. The source study handled its data this way. Because the immunoSEQ output included only junctional sequences and no quality scores, the filtering could not be the same as the filtering used for full-length reads. To assign V/J genes and CDR3, sequences were annotated using PyIR, a Python wrapper for IgBLAST v1.9, with IMGT germline references. Reads with weak V/J assignments (E-value above 1e-6), missing CDR3, stop codons, out-of-frame junctions, or ambiguous translated residues were removed. V3J clonotypes were defined as sequences sharing the same inferred V gene, J gene, and CDR3 amino acid sequence. Percentage overlap between repertoires was calculated by dividing the number of shared unique clonotypes by the size of the smaller repertoire. Richness of each repertoire was evaluated using RTK rarefaction, the Chao1 estimator, and Recon v2.1 estimates of unobserved clonotypes. For all TCRbeta clonotypes obtained by the gDNA method from a handful of donors, generation probabilities were computed with OLGA. TCRdb obtained this table from immuneACCESS and retained in-frame rearrangements with V and J assigned. These tables miss some clones; where compared with another copy, unresolved V genes account for less than half of the shortfall, and the remainder is unexplained. Clonal size and the V and J genes are those of that table, whereas D and trimming came from the DNA. In this sample the table shows millions of clones, about 93% of which occur a single time. Around 1.7% of the sample is held by the ten biggest clonotypes.

The receptor was derived from a man younger than 35 in good health. Some clones in this sample may be carry-over from other donors' samples. The sequencing input was naive CD8+ T cells from PBMCs. Per the publication, the cell subset or site label means: CD45RA+CCR7+. The chain links TRBV28 with TRBJ2-1, with 10 bases matching TRBD2. In nucleotides, the sequence is TGTGCCAGCAGTTCGTGGACTAGCGGAGAGTGGGGTGGCGATGAGCAGTTCTTC. Its protein is CASSSWTSGEWGGDEQFF.